The 2 T cell receptor beta chains below come from one sample, sequenced in a study of blood T cell repertoires in COVID-19. TCRdb's copy holds only in-frame clones and misses some; the assay was immunoSEQ multiplex PCR. This sample has under 200,000 clones, with over 80% found just once. The sequencing input was peripheral blood. The receptors were gathered from a woman aged 55-70 years with COVID-19, enrolled during active disease.

The CDR3 DNA sequence: TGTGCCAGCAGCGTAGGGACAGGGAACACCGGGGAGCTGTTTTTT. Its protein is CASSVGTGNTGELFF. This chain uses TRBV9 with TRBJ2-2, with TRBD1 identical over 7 bases. This CDR3 is built from 15 residues. J was trimmed by 1 base and V by 0 bases; bases with no gene match: 0. Germline CDR1 and CDR2: SGDLS and YYNGEE. Looking up the rest from reference TRBV9 and TRBJ2-2 gives the full variable domain: DSGVTQTPKHLITATGQRVTLRCSPRSGDLSVYWYQQSLDQGLQFLIQYYNGEERAKGNILERFSAQQFPDLHSELNLSSLELGDSALYFCASSVGTGNTGELFFGEGSRLTVL.

The chain carries TRBV19 and TRBJ1-5; D is unclear. The CDR3 runs to 14 residues. Germline-derived CDR1 and CDR2 are LNHDA and SQIVND (reference sequence). Deletions cut 3 bases from V and 1 base from J, with 7 bases between. The CDR3 coding sequence is TGTGCCAGTAGTATCGCGGGGAGCAATCAGCCCCAGCATTTT. Residues: CASSIAGSNQPQHF. The variable domain in full, completed from reference TRBV19 and TRBJ1-5, reads DGGITQSPKYLFRKEGQNVTLSCEQNLNHDAMYWYRQDPGQGLRLIYYSQIVNDFQKGDIAEGYSVSREKKESFPLTVTSAQKNPTAFYLCASSIAGSNQPQHFGDGTRLSIL.